This TCR beta chain was captured by sequencing in a study of T cell responses to AZD1222 COVID-19 vaccine. Findings of the study overall: Spike-specific TCR breadth rose after two AZD1222 doses, and depth rose as well.

Generated by immunoSEQ multiplex PCR, the TCRdb table keeps only in-frame clones and is missing some. The sample yields some 150,000 clones, about 93% seen once. Germline-derived CDR1 and CDR2 are MGHRA and YSYEKL. The junction had 9 bases not matched to a gene; V was cut back by 0 bases and J by 3 bases. The CDR3 is 17 residues long. About this clone itself: Its antigen is currently unknown.

This rearrangement joins TRBV4-1 to TRBJ2-7; 9 bases align to TRBD2. The TCR was taken from an adult in good health. The input for sequencing was peripheral blood, taken on day 0 of AZD1222 vaccination. CDR3 coding DNA: TGCGCCAGCAGCCAAGATCTCAGGACTAGCGTTTTCTACGAGCAGTACTTC. This encodes CASSQDLRTSVFYEQYF.